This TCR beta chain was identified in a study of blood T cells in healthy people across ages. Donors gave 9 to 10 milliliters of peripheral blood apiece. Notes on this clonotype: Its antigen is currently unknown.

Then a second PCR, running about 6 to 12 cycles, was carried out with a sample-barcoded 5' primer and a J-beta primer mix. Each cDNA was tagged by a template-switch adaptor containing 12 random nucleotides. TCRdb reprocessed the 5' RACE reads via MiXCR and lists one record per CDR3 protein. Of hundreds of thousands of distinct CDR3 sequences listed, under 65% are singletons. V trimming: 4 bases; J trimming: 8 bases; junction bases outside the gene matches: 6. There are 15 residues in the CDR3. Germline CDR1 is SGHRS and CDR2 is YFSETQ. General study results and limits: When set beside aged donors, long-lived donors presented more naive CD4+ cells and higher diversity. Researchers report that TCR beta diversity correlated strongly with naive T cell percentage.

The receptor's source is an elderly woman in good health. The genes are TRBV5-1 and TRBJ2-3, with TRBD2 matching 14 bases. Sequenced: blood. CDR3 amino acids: CASSQTSGGAGTQYF. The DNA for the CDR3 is TGCGCCAGCAGCCAGACTAGCGGGGGGGCCGGTACGCAGTATTTT.